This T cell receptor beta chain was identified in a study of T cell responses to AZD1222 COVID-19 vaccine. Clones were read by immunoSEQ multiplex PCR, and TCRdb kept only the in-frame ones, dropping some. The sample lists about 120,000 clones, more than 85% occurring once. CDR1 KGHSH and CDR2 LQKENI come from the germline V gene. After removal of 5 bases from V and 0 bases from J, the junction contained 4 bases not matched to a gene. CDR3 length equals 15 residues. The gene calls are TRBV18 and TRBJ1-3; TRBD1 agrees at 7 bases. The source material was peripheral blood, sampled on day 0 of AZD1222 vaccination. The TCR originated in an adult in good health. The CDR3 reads CASSSGTDSGNTIYF. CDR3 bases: TGTGCCAGCTCATCGGGGACAGACTCTGGAAACACCATATATTTT. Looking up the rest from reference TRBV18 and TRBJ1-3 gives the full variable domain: NAGVMQNPRHLVRRRGQEARLRCSPMKGHSHVYWYRQLPEEGLKFMVYLQKENIIDESGMPKERFSAEFPKEGPSILRIQQVVRGDSAAYFCASSSGTDSGNTIYFGEGSWLTVV.